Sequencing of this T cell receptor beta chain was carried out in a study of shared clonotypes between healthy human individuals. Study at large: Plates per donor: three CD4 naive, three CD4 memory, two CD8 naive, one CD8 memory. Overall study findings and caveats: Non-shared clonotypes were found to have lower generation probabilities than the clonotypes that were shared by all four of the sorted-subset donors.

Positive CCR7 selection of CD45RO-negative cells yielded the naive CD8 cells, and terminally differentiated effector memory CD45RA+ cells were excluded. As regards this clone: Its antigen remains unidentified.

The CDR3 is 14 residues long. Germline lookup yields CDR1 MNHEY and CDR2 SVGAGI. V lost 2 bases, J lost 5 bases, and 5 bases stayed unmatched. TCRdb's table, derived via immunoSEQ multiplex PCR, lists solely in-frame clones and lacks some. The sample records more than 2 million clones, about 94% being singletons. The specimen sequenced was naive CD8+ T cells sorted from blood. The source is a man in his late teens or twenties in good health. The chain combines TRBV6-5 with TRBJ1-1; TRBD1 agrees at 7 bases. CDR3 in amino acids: CASSYRLQGTEAFF. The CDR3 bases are TGTGCCAGCAGTTACCGGCTACAGGGGACTGAAGCTTTCTTT.